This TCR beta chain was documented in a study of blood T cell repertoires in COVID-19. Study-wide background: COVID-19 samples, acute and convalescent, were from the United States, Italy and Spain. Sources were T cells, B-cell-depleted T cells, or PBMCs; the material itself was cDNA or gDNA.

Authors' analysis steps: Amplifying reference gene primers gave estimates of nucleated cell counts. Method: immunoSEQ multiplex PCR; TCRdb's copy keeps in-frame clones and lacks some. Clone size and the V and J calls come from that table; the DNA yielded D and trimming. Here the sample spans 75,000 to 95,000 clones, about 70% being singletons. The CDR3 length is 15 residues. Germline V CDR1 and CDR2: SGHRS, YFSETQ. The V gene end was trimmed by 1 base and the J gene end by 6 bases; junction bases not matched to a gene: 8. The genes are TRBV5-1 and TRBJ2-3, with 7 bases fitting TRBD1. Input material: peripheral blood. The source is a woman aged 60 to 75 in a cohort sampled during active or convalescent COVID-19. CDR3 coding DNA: TGCGCCAGCAGCTTGCGGCAGGGGGTGGACGATACGCAGTATTTT. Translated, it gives CASSLRQGVDDTQYF.